One and the same sample provided the 2 T cell receptor beta chains below, sequenced in a study of T cell responses to AZD1222 COVID-19 vaccine. TCRdb's copy holds only in-frame clones and misses some; the assay was immunoSEQ multiplex PCR. The table records around 90,000 clones, around 91% of them present only once. This sample comprised peripheral blood, obtained on day 0 of MenACWY control vaccination. All receptors derive from an adult in good health.

The sample holds one count of this clone. The CDR3: CASSLDRGVRGNTIYF. In DNA, the CDR3 is TGTGCCAGCAGCCTCGACAGGGGCGTGAGAGGAAACACCATATATTTT. The rearrangement links TRBV7-2 to TRBJ1-3; 8 nucleotides align to TRBD1. Losses at the gene ends were 5 bases for V and 4 bases for J; bases not matched to a gene: 10. CDR1 and CDR2 from the germline V gene are SGHTA and FQGNSA. CDR3 length: 16 amino acids.

The genes are TRBV29-1 and TRBJ1-1, with 9 bases aligning to TRBD1. Unmatched junction bases numbered 8, after V lost 7 bases and J lost 5 bases. The CDR3 extends over 13 amino acids. Germline V CDR1 and CDR2: SQVTM, ANQGSEA. CDR3 amino acids: CSGRATGGTEAFF. The CDR3 DNA follows: TGCAGCGGAAGAGCGACAGGGGGTACTGAAGCTTTCTTT.